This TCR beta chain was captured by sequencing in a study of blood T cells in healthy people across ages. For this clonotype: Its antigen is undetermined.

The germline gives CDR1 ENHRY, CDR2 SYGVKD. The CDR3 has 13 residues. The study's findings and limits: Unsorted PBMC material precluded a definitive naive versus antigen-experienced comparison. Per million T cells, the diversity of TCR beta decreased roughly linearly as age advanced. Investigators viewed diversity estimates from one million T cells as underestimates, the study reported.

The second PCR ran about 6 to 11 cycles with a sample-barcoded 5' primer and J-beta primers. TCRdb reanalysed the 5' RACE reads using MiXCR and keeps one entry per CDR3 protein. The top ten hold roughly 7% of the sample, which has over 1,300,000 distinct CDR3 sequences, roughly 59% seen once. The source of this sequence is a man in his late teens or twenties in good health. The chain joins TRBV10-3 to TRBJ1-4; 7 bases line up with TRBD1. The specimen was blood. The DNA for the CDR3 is TGTGGTCGTAGGGACAGCTCTAATGAAAAACTGTTTTTT. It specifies CGRRDSSNEKLFF.